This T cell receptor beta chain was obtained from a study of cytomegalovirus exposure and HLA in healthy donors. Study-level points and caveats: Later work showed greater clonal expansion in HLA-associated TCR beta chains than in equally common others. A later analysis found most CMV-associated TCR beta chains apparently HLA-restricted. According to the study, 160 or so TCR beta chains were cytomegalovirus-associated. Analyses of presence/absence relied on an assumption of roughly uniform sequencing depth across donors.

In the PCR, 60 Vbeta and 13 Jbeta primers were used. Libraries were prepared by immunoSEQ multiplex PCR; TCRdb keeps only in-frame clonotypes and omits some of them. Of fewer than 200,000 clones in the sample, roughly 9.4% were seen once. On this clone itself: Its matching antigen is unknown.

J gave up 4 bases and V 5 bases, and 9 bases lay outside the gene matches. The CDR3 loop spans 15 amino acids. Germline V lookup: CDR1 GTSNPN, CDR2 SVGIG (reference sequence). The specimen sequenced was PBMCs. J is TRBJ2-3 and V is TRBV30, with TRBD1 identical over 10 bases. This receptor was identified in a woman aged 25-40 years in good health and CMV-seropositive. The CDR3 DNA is TGTGCCTGGGAAAGTCGGGACAGGGGTCCAGATACGCAGTATTTT. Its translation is CAWESRDRGPDTQYF.